This T cell receptor (beta chain) was recovered during a study of T cell clusters in autoimmune cytopenias. TRB rearrangements were amplified by touch-down multiplex PCR with mixed TRB-A/B primers. TCRdb re-called the multiplex PCR reads and catalogs CDR3 proteins one per entry, DNA excluded. The sample totals over 2,000 distinct CDR3 sequences. TRB was amplified from about 260 ng of peripheral blood genomic DNA per sample. Sequencing used peripheral blood. This TCR came from a human donor with an autoimmune cytopenia or autoimmune hepatitis (not recorded which).

Here the CDR3 reads CSAKTGGTDTQYF. The chain couples TRBV20-1 to TRBJ2-3; lacking DNA, the TRBD1 call made by TCRdb goes unchecked. Germline CDR1 DFQATT, CDR2 SNEGSKA (reference sequence). This CDR3 contains 13 residues.